The clone carrying this T cell receptor beta chain was seen once. The antigen is unknown. The CDR3 spans 13 residues. Trimming took 0 bases from V and 6 from J, leaving 6 bases between them. CDR1 is SGHNT and CDR2 is YYREEE in the germline V gene (reference sequence). This specimen comes from a study of cytomegalovirus exposure and HLA in healthy donors. Study-wide points: Prior analysis indicated that the majority of TCR beta V segments exhibited productivity approximately 90% or approximately 30% of the time. Follow-up analysis seemed to connect common viral pathogens with several of the most significant clusters identified. Some 16,000 TCR beta sequences were associated with HLA alleles at 0.05 false discovery rate in a later analysis.

The PCR employed 60 Vbeta primers together with 13 Jbeta primers. The table came from immunoSEQ multiplex PCR; TCRdb's copy has only in-frame clones and leaves some out. This repertoire shows approximately 150,000 clones, around 82% found once; its top ten account for about 6.6%. What was sequenced was PBMCs. The origin of this receptor is a woman aged 35 to 49 in good health and CMV-seropositive. This sequence joins TRBV5-4 and TRBJ2-2; unclear D gene. The CDR3 DNA is TGTGCCAGCAGCTTGGTAACAGCCGGGGAGCTGTTTTTT. Translated, it gives CASSLVTAGELFF.